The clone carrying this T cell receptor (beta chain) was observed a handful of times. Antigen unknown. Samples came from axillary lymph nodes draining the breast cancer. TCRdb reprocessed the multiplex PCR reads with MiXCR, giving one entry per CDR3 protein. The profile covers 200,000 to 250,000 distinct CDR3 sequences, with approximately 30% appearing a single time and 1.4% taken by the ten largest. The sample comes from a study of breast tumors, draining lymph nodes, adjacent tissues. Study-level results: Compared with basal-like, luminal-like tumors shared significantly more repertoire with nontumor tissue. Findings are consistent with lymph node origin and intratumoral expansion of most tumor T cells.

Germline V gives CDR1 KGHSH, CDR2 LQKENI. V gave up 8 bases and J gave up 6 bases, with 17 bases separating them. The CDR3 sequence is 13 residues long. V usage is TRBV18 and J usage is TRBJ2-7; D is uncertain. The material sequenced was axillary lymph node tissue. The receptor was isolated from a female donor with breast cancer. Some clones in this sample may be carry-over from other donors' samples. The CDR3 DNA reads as TGTGCCAGCGCGAGCCCCACGGAACTCGAGCAGTACTTC. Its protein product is CASASPTELEQYF.